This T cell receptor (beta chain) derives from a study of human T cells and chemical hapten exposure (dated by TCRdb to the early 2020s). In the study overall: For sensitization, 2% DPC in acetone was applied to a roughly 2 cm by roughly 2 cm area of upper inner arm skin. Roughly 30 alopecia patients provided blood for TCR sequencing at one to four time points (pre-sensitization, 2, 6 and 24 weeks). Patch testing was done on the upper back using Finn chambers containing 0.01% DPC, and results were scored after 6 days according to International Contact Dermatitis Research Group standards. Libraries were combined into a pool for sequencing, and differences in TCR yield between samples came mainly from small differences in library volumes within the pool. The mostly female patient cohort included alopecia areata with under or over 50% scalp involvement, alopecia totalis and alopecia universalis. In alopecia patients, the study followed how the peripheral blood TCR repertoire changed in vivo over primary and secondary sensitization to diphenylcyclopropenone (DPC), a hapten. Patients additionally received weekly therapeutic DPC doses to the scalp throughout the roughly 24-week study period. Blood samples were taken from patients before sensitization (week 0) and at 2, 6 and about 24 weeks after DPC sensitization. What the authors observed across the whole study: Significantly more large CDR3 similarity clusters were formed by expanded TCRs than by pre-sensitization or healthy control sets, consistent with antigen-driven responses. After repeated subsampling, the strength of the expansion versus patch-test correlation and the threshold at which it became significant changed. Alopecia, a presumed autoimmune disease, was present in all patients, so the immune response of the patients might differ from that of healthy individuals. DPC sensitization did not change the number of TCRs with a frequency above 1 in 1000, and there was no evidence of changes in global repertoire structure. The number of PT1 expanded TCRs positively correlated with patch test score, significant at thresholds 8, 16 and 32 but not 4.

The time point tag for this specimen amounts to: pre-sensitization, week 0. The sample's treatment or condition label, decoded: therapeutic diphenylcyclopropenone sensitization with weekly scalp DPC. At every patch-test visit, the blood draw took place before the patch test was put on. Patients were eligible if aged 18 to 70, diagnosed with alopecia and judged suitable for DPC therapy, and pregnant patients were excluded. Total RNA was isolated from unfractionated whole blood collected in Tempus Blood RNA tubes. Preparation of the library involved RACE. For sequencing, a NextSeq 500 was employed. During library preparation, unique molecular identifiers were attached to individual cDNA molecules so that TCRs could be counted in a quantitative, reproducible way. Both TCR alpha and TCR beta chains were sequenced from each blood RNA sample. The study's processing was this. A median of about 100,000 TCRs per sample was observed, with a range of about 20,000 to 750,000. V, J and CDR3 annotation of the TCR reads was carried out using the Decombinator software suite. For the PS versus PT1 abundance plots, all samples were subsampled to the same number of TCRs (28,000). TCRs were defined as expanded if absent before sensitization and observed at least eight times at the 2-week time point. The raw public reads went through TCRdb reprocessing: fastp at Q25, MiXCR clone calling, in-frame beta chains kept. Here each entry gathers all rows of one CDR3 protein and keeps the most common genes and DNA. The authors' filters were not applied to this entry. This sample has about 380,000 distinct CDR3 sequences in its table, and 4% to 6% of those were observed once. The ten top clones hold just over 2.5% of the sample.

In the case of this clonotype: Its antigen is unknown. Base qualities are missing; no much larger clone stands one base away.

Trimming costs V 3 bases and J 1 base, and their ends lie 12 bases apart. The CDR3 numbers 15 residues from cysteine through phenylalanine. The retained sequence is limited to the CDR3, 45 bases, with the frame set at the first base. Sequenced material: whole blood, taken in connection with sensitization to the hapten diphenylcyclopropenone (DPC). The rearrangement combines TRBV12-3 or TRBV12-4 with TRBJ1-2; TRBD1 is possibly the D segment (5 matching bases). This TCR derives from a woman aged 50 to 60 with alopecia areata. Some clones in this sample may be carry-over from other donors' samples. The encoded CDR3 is CASSFPGGINYGYTF. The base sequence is TGTGCCAGCAGTTTTCCCGGGGGAATTAACTATGGCTACACCTTC.